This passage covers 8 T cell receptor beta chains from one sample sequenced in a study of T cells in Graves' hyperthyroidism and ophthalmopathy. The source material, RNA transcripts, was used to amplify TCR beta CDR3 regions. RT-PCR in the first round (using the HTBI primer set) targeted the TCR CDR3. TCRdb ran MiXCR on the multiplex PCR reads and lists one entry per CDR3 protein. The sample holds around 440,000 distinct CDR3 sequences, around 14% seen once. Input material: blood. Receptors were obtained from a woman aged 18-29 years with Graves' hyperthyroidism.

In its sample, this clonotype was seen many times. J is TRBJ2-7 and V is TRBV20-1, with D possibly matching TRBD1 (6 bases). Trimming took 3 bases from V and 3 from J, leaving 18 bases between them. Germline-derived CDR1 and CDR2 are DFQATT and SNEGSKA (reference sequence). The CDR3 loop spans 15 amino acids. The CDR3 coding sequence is TGCAGTGCTAGGTCGGGCCAGGGGCCTTTCTACGAGCAGTACTTC. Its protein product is CSARSGQGPFYEQYF.

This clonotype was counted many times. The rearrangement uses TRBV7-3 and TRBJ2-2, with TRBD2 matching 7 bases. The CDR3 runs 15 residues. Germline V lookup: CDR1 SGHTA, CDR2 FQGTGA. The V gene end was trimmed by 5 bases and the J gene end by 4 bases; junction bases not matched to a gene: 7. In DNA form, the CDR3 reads TGTGCCAGCAGCCCGACGGGGGGATTCACCGGGGAGCTGTTTTTT. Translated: CASSPTGGFTGELFF. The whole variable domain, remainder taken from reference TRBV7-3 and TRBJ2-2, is GAGVSQTPSNKVTEKGKYVELRCDPISGHTALYWYRQSLGQGPEFLIYFQGTGAADDSGLPNDRFFAVRPEGSVSTLKIQRTERGDSAVYLCASSPTGGFTGELFFGEGSRLTVL.

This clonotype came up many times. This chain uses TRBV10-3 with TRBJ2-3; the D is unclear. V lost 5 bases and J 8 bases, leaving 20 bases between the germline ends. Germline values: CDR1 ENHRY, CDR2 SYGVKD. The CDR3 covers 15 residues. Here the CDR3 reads CAISRSDSQRGTQYF. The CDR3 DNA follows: TGTGCCATCAGTCGGTCCGACTCTCAGAGAGGTACGCAGTATTTT.

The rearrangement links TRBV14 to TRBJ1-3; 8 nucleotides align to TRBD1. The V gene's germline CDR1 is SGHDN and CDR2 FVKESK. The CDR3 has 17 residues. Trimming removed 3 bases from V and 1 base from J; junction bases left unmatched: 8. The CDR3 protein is CASSHSGGSVSGNTIYF. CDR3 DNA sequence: TGTGCCAGCAGCCATTCAGGGGGCTCGGTTTCTGGAAACACCATATATTTT.

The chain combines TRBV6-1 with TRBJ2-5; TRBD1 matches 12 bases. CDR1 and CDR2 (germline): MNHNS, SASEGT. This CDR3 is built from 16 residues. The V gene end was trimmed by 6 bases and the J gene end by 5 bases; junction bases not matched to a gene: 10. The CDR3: CASRASGTGGRETQYF. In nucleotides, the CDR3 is TGTGCCAGCAGAGCATCCGGGACAGGGGGCAGGGAGACCCAGTACTTC.

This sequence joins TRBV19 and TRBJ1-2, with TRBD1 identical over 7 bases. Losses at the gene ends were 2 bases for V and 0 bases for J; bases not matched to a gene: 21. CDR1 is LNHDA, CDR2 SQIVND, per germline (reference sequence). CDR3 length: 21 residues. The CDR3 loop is CASSINRLQPRKGQANYGYTF. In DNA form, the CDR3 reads TGTGCCAGTAGTATAAACCGCCTTCAACCCCGGAAAGGACAGGCTAACTATGGCTACACCTTC.

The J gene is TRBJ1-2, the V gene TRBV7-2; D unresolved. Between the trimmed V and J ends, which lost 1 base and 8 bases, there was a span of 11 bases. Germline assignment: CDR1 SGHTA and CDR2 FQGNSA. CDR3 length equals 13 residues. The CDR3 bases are TGTGCCAGCAGCTTAGTAGTCCGGGGAGGCTACACCTTC. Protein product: CASSLVVRGGYTF.

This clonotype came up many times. The DNA of the CDR3 is TGTGCCAGCAGAGTCAGCAACTATGGCTACACCTTC. Protein: CASRVSNYGYTF. The V call is TRBV28, the J call TRBJ1-2; D ambiguous. Germline CDR1 reads MDHEN; CDR2 reads SYDVKM. There are 12 residues in the CDR3. Trimming stripped 6 bases from V and 2 bases from J, with 7 bases between.